One sample yielded the 8 T cell receptor beta chains listed below, sequenced in a study of prognosis after radiotherapy for stage I lung cancer (dated by TCRdb to the early 2020s). Sequenced using an Illumina HiSeq 3000. Two rounds of multiplex PCR were performed to amplify the TCR beta CDR3 region from genomic DNA. The first PCR round used primers specific to each TRBV and TRBJ gene, and the primer sequences were filed in Chinese patent CN105087789A. The raw public data were reprocessed by TCRdb itself: fastp quality trimming at Q25, MiXCR clonotype calling, in-frame beta chains only. Under each unique CDR3 protein, matching rows form one entry showing the most common genes and DNA. The sample table holds nearly 25,000 distinct CDR3 sequences, of which approximately 39% were seen once. The ten biggest clones cover roughly 21% of the sample. Sequencing used PBMCs, obtained before or after stereotactic body radiation therapy (not recorded which). These receptor sequences come from a donor over 45 with non-small cell lung cancer.

This clonotype has a count of ten or more. J is TRBJ2-7 and V is TRBV20-1; D possibly corresponds to TRBD1 (5 bases). V shed 4 bases and J shed 0 bases, with 16 bases lying between them. Germline V gene lookup returns CDR1 DFQATT and CDR2 SNEGSKA (reference sequence). The CDR3 totals 15 residues. The CDR3 DNA reads as TGCAGTGCTACCGACGACAGCGCGTCCTCCTACGAGCAGTACTTC. Protein product: CSATDDSASSYEQYF.

The chain has TRBV6-1 and TRBJ1-5, with D unclear. This CDR3 is 15 amino acids long. Between the trimmed V and J ends, which lost 2 bases and 2 bases, there was a span of 10 bases. Germline V gene lookup returns CDR1 MNHNS and CDR2 SASEGT. The CDR3, as DNA: TGTGCCAGCAGTGAATCTTGGGGTCGCAATCAGCCCCAGCATTTT. Protein sequence: CASSESWGRNQPQHF.

Turning to this clonotype: A clone one base away is much larger, so this may be a read error. This chain joins TRBV29-1 and TRBJ2-5; 9 positions match TRBD1. After removal of 0 bases from V and 3 bases from J, the junction contained 2 bases not matched to a gene. CDR1 and CDR2 (germline): SQVTM, ANQGSEA. This CDR3 has 14 amino acids. The DNA of the CDR3 is TGCAGCGTTGAAGATACAGGGGGCAAAGAGACCCAGTACTTC. It is translated as CSVEDTGGKETQYF.

The rearrangement joins TRBV15 to TRBJ2-7, with 7 bases aligning to TRBD2. From germline, CDR1 is LNHNV and CDR2 YYDKDF (reference sequence). The length of the CDR3 is 16 residues. V trimming: 2 bases; J trimming: 0 bases; junction bases outside the gene matches: 7. The CDR3 DNA reads as TGTGCCACCAGCAGATCAACGGGGGGTATCTCCTACGAGCAGTACTTC. Translation gives CATSRSTGGISYEQYF.

This clonotype was found many times. The chain employs TRBV15 and TRBJ2-2; 8 nucleotides agree with TRBD1. CDR1 LNHNV and CDR2 YYDKDF come from the germline V gene (reference sequence). CDR3 length: 15 amino acids. V dropped 3 bases and J dropped 6; count of bases not matched to a gene: 6. For the CDR3, the DNA is TGTGCCACCAGCAGGGACAGGGTGGCCCCCGGGGAGCTGTTTTTT. Translating it yields CATSRDRVAPGELFF. Variable domain in full (rest from reference TRBV15 and TRBJ2-2): DAMVIQNPRYQVTQFGKPVTLSCSQTLNHNVMYWYQQKSSQAPKLLFHYYDKDFNNEADTPDNFQSRRPNTSFCFLDIRSPGLGDTAMYLCATSRDRVAPGELFFGEGSRLTVL.

This clonotype was detected a few times. At one boundary the junction diverges from the germline segment, which might be a read error. The rearrangement joins TRBV6-1 to TRBJ2-1; the D call may be TRBD1 or TRBD2 (5 bases each). The CDR3 is made up of 17 amino acids. In germline, CDR1 is MNHNS, CDR2 SASEGT. The CDR3 protein is CASSPPPGRVSYNEQFF. In DNA, the CDR3 is TGTGCTAGCAGTCCCCCGCCGGGACGGGTCTCCTACAATGAGCAGTTCTTC.

In the case of this clonotype: A read error may be the cause here, since a much bigger clone is one base away. The CDR3 region has the DNA TGTGCCAGCAGCTTCCGACAGGGCGGTGAAGAAAAACTGTTTTTT. Translating gives CASSFRQGGEEKLFF. The chain employs TRBV2 and TRBJ1-4; 7 bases map to TRBD1. J gave up 8 bases and V 6 bases, and 12 bases lay outside the gene matches. The CDR3 contains 15 residues. Looked up from germline, CDR1 is SNHLY and CDR2 is FYNNEI.

This clonotype was counted at least ten times. The gene calls are TRBV28 and TRBJ1-1; D is possibly TRBD1 (5 bases). V lost 8 bases and J lost 3, with 28 bases in between. Germline V gene sequence: CDR1 MDHEN, CDR2 SYDVKM. CDR3 length equals 18 residues. This CDR3 reads CASPISPASGQEDTEAFF. The CDR3 DNA sequence: TGTGCCAGCCCCATTTCCCCCGCCTCAGGGCAGGAGGACACTGAAGCTTTCTTT.